This T cell receptor (beta chain) came from a study of T cell repertoires in cytomegalovirus infection. This clonotype was recorded at least ten times. TCRdb re-called the reads through MiXCR, storing one row per CDR3 protein. This table has 270,000 or so distinct CDR3 sequences, about a sixth appearing once. Sequenced material: CD8+ T cells from PBMCs. The sequence came from a human donor in good health (CMV status not recorded). Some clones in this sample may be carry-over from other donors' samples.

The CDR3 here is CASSPAIAGEQQETQYF. In DNA, the CDR3 is TGTGCCAGCAGCCCCGCCATAGCGGGGGAGCAGCAAGAGACCCAGTACTTC. The chain joins TRBV7-6 to TRBJ2-5, with 9 bases matching TRBD2. V lost 5 bases to trimming and J lost 2 bases; unmatched junction nucleotides: 12. The CDR3 runs to 17 residues. Germline-derived CDR1 and CDR2 are SGHVS and FNYEAQ.